Given below is one T cell receptor (beta chain) in context. These data come from a study of blood T cell repertoires in COVID-19. Turning to the study itself: Samples came from the United States, Italy and Spain, spanning acute and convalescent COVID-19. T cells, B-cell-depleted T cells, or PBMCs supplied cDNA or gDNA.

Method: immunoSEQ multiplex PCR; TCRdb's copy keeps in-frame clones and lacks some. The table records over 150,000 clones, roughly 80% of them present only once. The sequenced material came from peripheral blood. This TCR derives from a woman older than 75 with acute or convalescent COVID-19.

The CDR3 region is CASTTLRTDRAGKLFF. The CDR3 DNA sequence: TGTGCCAGTACCACACTCCGGACAGACCGGGCCGGAAAACTGTTTTTT. V and J are TRBV19 and TRBJ1-4; tentative D call: TRBD1 (6 bases). The CDR3 consists of 16 residues. The germline V gene encodes CDR1 LNHDA and CDR2 SQIVND (reference sequence). Trimming took off 7 bases at V and 10 bases at J, with 25 bases between the two ends.